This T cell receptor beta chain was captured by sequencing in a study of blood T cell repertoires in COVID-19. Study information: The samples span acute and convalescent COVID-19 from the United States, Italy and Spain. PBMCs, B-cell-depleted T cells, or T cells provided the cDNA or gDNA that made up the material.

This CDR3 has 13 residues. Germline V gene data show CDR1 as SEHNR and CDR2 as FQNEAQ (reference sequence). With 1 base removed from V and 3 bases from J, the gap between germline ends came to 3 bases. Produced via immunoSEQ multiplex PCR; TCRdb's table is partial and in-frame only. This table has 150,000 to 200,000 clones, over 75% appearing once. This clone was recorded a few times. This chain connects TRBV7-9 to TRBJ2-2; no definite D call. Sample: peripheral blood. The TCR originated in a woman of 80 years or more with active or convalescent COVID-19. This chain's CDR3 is CASSLVYTGELFF. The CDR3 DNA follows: TGTGCCAGCAGCTTAGTCTACACCGGGGAGCTGTTTTTT.